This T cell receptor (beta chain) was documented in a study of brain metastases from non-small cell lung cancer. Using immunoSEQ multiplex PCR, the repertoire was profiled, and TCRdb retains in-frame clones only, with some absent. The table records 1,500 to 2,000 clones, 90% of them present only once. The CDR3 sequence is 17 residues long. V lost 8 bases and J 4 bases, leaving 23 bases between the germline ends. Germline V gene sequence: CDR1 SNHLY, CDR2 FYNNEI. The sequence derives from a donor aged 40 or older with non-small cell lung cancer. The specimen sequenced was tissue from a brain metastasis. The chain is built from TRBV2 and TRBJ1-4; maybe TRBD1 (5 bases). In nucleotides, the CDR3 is TGTGCCAGCGTTGGAGAAGGGGAAAAATCAATTAATGAAAAACTGTTTTTT. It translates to CASVGEGEKSINEKLFF.